This TCR beta chain was found in a study of blood T cell repertoires in COVID-19. Looking at the study overall: The study drew acute and convalescent COVID-19 samples from the United States, Italy and Spain. PBMCs, B-cell-depleted T cells, or T cells were the source of the cDNA or gDNA that made up the material.

Germline values: CDR1 MNHEY, CDR2 SVGEGT. CDR3 length: 16 residues. The V end lost 2 bases, the J end lost 1 base, and 9 bases lay between the germline ends. In the authors' methods: Nucleated cell counts were estimated from reference gene primer amplification. Produced via immunoSEQ multiplex PCR; TCRdb's table is partial and in-frame only. The D gene and trimming were derived from the DNA, and the V and J assignments and clone size from that table. The data show roughly 220,000 clones, about four fifths seen once. Grouping used clinical history reported by participants in a survey and questionnaire.

This TCR was recovered from a woman aged 40 to 49 with acute COVID-19. Material: PBMCs or T cells enriched from blood (not recorded which). The rearrangement uses TRBV6-2 or TRBV6-3 and TRBJ2-6; the D is unclear. CDR3 protein: CASSYRVGSGANVLTF. In nucleotides, the CDR3 is TGTGCCAGCAGTTACCGTGTCGGGTCTGGGGCCAACGTCCTGACTTTC.